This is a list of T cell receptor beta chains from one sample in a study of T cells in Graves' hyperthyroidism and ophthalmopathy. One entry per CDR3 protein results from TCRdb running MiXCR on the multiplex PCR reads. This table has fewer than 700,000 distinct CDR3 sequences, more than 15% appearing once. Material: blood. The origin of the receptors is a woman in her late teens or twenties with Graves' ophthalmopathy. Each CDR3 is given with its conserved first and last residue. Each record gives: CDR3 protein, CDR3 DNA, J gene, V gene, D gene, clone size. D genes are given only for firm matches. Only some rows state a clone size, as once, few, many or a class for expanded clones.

CASSQDGGLAGGPKDTQYF	TGTGCCAGCAGCCAAGATGGAGGGCTAGCGGGAGGGCCGAAGGATACGCAGTATTTT	TRBJ2-3	TRBV3-1	TRBD2	-
CASSRGQGGNQPQHF	TGTGCCAGCAGCCGCGGACAGGGGGGTAATCAGCCCCAGCATTTT	TRBJ1-5	TRBV7-8	TRBD1	many
CASSENAGRGVYGYTF	TGTGCCAGCAGTGAGAATGCGGGGAGGGGCGTCTATGGCTACACCTTC	TRBJ1-2	TRBV2	-	many
CASRLTGGNEQFF	TGTGCCAGCAGGCTGACAGGGGGCAATGAGCAGTTCTTC	TRBJ2-1	TRBV5-6	TRBD1	many
CASSPQGDSPLHF	TGTGCCAGCAGTCCTCAGGGGGATTCACCCCTCCACTTT	TRBJ1-6	TRBV27	TRBD1	few
CSARDAGRGGYTF	TGCAGTGCTAGAGATGCGGGGAGGGGTGGCTACACCTTC	TRBJ1-2	TRBV20-1	-	many
CAWSPIAEPTDTQYF	TGTGCCTGGAGTCCTATAGCGGAACCCACAGATACGCAGTATTTT	TRBJ2-3	TRBV30	-	-
CASSDRGLSGLQETQYF	TGCGCCAGCAGTGATCGGGGCCTCTCTGGCCTCCAAGAGACCCAGTACTTC	TRBJ2-5	TRBV10-2	-	few
CASSPRSEIGGNTIYF	TGTGCCAGCAGCCCTCGTTCTGAGATCGGAGGAAACACCATATATTTT	TRBJ1-3	TRBV28	-	many
CSVDRGGGGTEAFF	TGCAGCGTGGATCGAGGTGGGGGAGGAACTGAAGCTTTCTTT	TRBJ1-1	TRBV29-1	-	-
CASSQVRRGAEAFF	TGCGCCAGCAGCCAAGTTCGCAGGGGGGCTGAAGCTTTCTTT	TRBJ1-1	TRBV4-1	TRBD1	-
CSVEERSSYNEQFF	TGCAGCGTTGAAGAAAGGAGCTCCTACAATGAGCAGTTCTTC	TRBJ2-1	TRBV29-1	-	-
CASSGLAGDPHTDTQYF	TGTGCCAGCTCAGGACTAGCGGGGGACCCACACACAGATACGCAGTATTTT	TRBJ2-3	TRBV28	TRBD2	many
CASSVGTGGNIQYF	TGTGCCAGCAGCGTAGGGACAGGAGGAAACATTCAGTACTTC	TRBJ2-4	TRBV9	TRBD1	-
CASSHLSGPNSPLHF	TGCGCCAGCAGCCATCTCTCGGGACCTAATTCACCCCTCCACTTT	TRBJ1-6	TRBV4-1	-	-
CASSLLRLGSEQYF	TGTGCCAGCAGCCTACTAAGGTTAGGGTCGGAGCAGTACTTC	TRBJ2-7	TRBV7-9	-	many
CASSQDIASGLYDTQYF	TGTGCCAGCAGCCAAGATATAGCTAGCGGTCTATACGATACGCAGTATTTT	TRBJ2-3	TRBV3-1	TRBD2	many
CAIAKQRGDNEQFF	TGTGCCATCGCGAAACAGCGGGGGGACAATGAGCAGTTCTTC	TRBJ2-1	TRBV10-3	TRBD2	many
CASSDSGTAFFDTEAFF	TGTGCCAGCAGTGATAGCGGGACAGCCTTTTTTGACACTGAAGCTTTCTTT	TRBJ1-1	TRBV6-1	TRBD1	-
CASDLSSGADTQYF	TGTGCCAGCGATTTGAGCAGTGGGGCAGATACGCAGTATTTT	TRBJ2-3	TRBV2	-	once
CASSIAGDLYNEQFF	TGTGCCAGCAGTATAGCGGGAGATCTCTACAATGAGCAGTTCTTC	TRBJ2-1	TRBV7-3	TRBD2	many
CASSLVAELSGNTIYF	TGTGCCAGCAGCTTAGTTGCGGAGCTCTCTGGAAACACCATATATTTT	TRBJ1-3	TRBV7-9	-	few
CASSSTGDNNEQFF	TGTGCCAGCAGCTCGACAGGGGACAACAATGAGCAGTTCTTC	TRBJ2-1	TRBV7-2	TRBD1	many
CASSDPSGTSYEQYF	TGTGCCAGCAGTGACCCATCGGGAACCTCCTACGAGCAGTACTTC	TRBJ2-7	TRBV6-1	-	few
CASSPRLAGEVEQYF	TGCGCCAGCAGCCCACGACTAGCGGGAGAGGTCGAGCAGTACTTC	TRBJ2-7	TRBV5-1	TRBD2	many
CASSFQVMNTEAFF	TGTGCCAGCAGCTTCCAGGTAATGAACACTGAAGCTTTCTTT	TRBJ1-1	TRBV11-2	-	many
CASRMDRGLLMGEQFF	TGTGCCAGCAGGATGGACAGGGGTCTTCTTATGGGTGAGCAGTTCTTC	TRBJ2-1	TRBV2	TRBD1	many
CASSLTGRYGYTF	TGTGCCAGCAGTTTGACAGGGAGGTATGGCTACACCTTC	TRBJ1-2	TRBV27	TRBD1	many
CASSPADQETQYF	TGTGCCAGCAGCCCAGCGGATCAAGAGACCCAGTACTTC	TRBJ2-5	TRBV28	-	many
CAITAGGEQYF	TGTGCCATCACGGCCGGAGGAGAGCAGTACTTC	TRBJ2-7	TRBV10-3	-	many
CASSRKGDTEAFF	TGTGCCAGCTCACGTAAGGGGGACACTGAAGCTTTCTTT	TRBJ1-1	TRBV18	-	many
CASREDGVSGNTIYF	TGTGCCAGCAGGGAAGATGGGGTGTCTGGAAACACCATATATTTT	TRBJ1-3	TRBV6-1	-	-
CASSIPLVPGRGLPDTQYF	TGTGCCAGCAGTATACCACTCGTCCCAGGCAGGGGGCTCCCAGATACGCAGTATTTT	TRBJ2-3	TRBV27	TRBD1	-